This T cell receptor (beta chain) was obtained from a study of cytomegalovirus exposure and HLA in healthy donors. Overall study results and limits: A later analysis showed HLA-associated TCR beta chains outstripping equally common others in clonal expansion. The authors later found most CMV-associated TCR beta chains appeared HLA-restricted.

A single count supports this clone. Its antigen is not known. PCR used 60 Vbeta primers and 13 Jbeta primers. Here immunoSEQ multiplex PCR was the method, and the copy in TCRdb shows in-frame clones only, minus some. The repertoire holds fewer than 250,000 clones, with 81% as singletons. This TCR was sampled from a man aged 40-55 years in good health and CMV-seropositive. The sequenced material came from PBMCs.

The CDR3 spells CASSYSDWGVSEKLFF. For the CDR3, the DNA is TGTGCCAGCAGTTACTCGGATTGGGGCGTCAGTGAAAAACTGTTTTTT. The chain is built from TRBV6-5 and TRBJ1-4, with D perhaps TRBD1 (5 bases). CDR3 length: 16 residues. The germline gives CDR1 MNHEY, CDR2 SVGAGI. Trimming took off 0 bases at V and 7 bases at J, with 15 bases between the two ends.